Listed here are 9 T cell receptor beta chains from one sample, sequenced in a study of cytomegalovirus exposure and HLA in healthy donors. PCR was performed using 60 Vbeta and 13 Jbeta primers. Some clones are missing from TCRdb's copy, which holds only in-frame ones; the method was immunoSEQ multiplex PCR. Of hundreds of thousands of clones detected, around 90% appear once; the ten largest clones hold less than 2.5%. The sample taken for sequencing was PBMCs. These receptors came from a woman younger than 30 in good health and CMV-seronegative.

This chain joins TRBV2 and TRBJ1-2, with a possible D match to TRBD1 (6 bases). The CDR3 is made up of 12 amino acids. The germline gives CDR1 SNHLY, CDR2 FYNNEI. V was clipped by 7 bases and J by 8 bases, with 14 bases between them. CDR3 nucleotide sequence: TGTGCCAGCACTTACGATGACAGGGGCTACACCTTC. This gives the protein CASTYDDRGYTF.

The chain uses TRBV25-1 and TRBJ1-1; D is uncertain. The CDR3 consists of 13 residues. V shed 4 bases and J shed 6 bases, with 12 bases lying between them. Looked up from germline, CDR1 is MGHDK and CDR2 is SYGVNS. CDR3 protein: CASSVTYKSEAFF. The CDR3 DNA follows: TGTGCCAGCAGTGTGACTTATAAATCTGAAGCTTTCTTT.

The chain employs TRBV5-1 and TRBJ1-2; a possible D gene is TRBD1 (5 bases). In germline, CDR1 is SGHRS, CDR2 YFSETQ. The germline V and J ends were trimmed by 4 bases and 8 bases, with 15 bases remaining between them. The CDR3 has 13 amino acids. Here the CDR3 reads CASSPGGLKGYTF. CDR3 in DNA: TGCGCCAGCAGCCCGGGGGGTCTTAAGGGCTACACCTTC.

V gene TRBV6-5 combines with J gene TRBJ2-7; 8 nucleotides agree with TRBD1. From germline, CDR1 is MNHEY and CDR2 SVGAGI. CDR3 length equals 13 residues. V gave up 5 bases and J gave up 5 bases; unmatched junction bases: 5. DNA of the CDR3: TGTGCCAGCAGTATGGACAGGGTGGACGAGCAGTACTTC. Translated, it gives CASSMDRVDEQYF.

The rearrangement links TRBV5-1 to TRBJ2-5; 7 bases are a match to TRBD2. J lost 5 bases, V lost 2 bases, and 6 bases had no gene match. In germline, CDR1 is SGHRS, CDR2 YFSETQ. The CDR3 loop spans 14 amino acids. The chain's CDR3 is CASSFGTTMETQYF. The CDR3 DNA reads TGCGCCAGCAGCTTTGGGACTACGATGGAGACCCAGTACTTC.

The rearrangement joins TRBV7-6 to TRBJ2-1; TRBD2 matches at 8 bases. Germline-derived CDR1 and CDR2 are SGHVS and FNYEAQ. The CDR3 spans 21 residues. J gave up 1 base and V 5 bases, and 22 bases lay outside the gene matches. The CDR3 region is CASSPSKGGGLLLGSYNEQFF. The CDR3 nucleotides are TGTGCCAGCAGCCCAAGTAAGGGCGGGGGGCTCCTACTGGGTTCCTACAATGAGCAGTTCTTC.

V usage is TRBV18 and J usage is TRBJ1-1; 7 bases match TRBD1. Germline values: CDR1 KGHSH, CDR2 LQKENI. This CDR3 comprises 14 residues. Germline trimming cut 3 bases from V and 2 bases from J; bases unmatched to any gene: 3. CDR3 sequence (DNA): TGTGCCAGCTCACCGAACAGGGGTAACACTGAAGCTTTCTTT. Amino acids: CASSPNRGNTEAFF.

V gene TRBV27 combines with J gene TRBJ2-1, with 7 positions matching TRBD1. CDR1 and CDR2 from the germline V gene are MNHEY and SMNVEV (reference sequence). J was trimmed by 10 bases and V by 5 bases; bases with no gene match: 14. This CDR3 comprises 15 residues. The DNA of the CDR3 is TGTGCCAGCAGTGCGACCACGACAGGGCCTCCGGAGCAGTTCTTC. It specifies CASSATTTGPPEQFF.

The genes are TRBV9 and TRBJ2-7; D is unresolved. Trimming stripped 0 bases from V and 2 bases from J, with 9 bases between. Germline loops: CDR1 SGDLS, CDR2 YYNGEE. CDR3 length: 14 amino acids. The CDR3 protein is CASSVGAPTYEQYF. Here the CDR3 DNA reads TGTGCCAGCAGCGTAGGGGCACCAACCTACGAGCAGTACTTC.